The 22 T cell receptor beta chains in this list originate from one sample, sequenced in a study of T cell responses to AZD1222 COVID-19 vaccine. Sequenced by immunoSEQ multiplex PCR; TCRdb stores in-frame clones only, minus some. The sample includes more than 150,000 clones, more than 75% of them seen just once. Sequencing used peripheral blood, obtained on day 0 of AZD1222 vaccination. The receptors were sampled from an adult in good health.

A word on this clone: The junction shows a germline mismatch at one end, possibly a read error. The rearrangement links TRBV10-3 to TRBJ1-5; D uncertain. Germline V gene lookup returns CDR1 ENHRY and CDR2 SYGVKD. The CDR3 covers 12 residues. The CDR3: CAVSGGDQPQHF. CDR3 nucleotides: TGTGCCGTCAGTGGAGGAGATCAGCCCCAGCATTTT.

This chain uses TRBV6-5 with TRBJ2-7, with 11 positions matching TRBD1. CDR3 size: 15 residues. V was clipped by 0 bases and J by 5 bases; unmatched bases: 3. Germline V gives CDR1 MNHEY, CDR2 SVGAGI. CDR3 in amino acids: CASSYSVGQGDEQYF. The CDR3 nucleotides read TGTGCCAGCAGTTACTCTGTGGGACAGGGGGACGAGCAGTACTTC.

The sample holds one count of this clone. The chain links TRBV7-2 to TRBJ1-4; 9 bases are shared with TRBD1. V shed 1 base, J shed 5 bases, and the junction held 5 bases outside the gene matches. The CDR3 runs 16 residues. Germline CDR1 SGHTA, CDR2 FQGNSA. In DNA form, the CDR3 reads TGTGCCAGCAGCTTAGACCGGACAGGGGCCAATGAAAAACTGTTTTTT. Residues: CASSLDRTGANEKLFF.

This sequence joins TRBV7-9 and TRBJ2-2; the D gene is possibly TRBD2 (5 bases). The germline V gene encodes CDR1 SEHNR and CDR2 FQNEAQ (reference sequence). The CDR3 loop spans 15 amino acids. The V gene lost 1 base and the J gene lost 4 bases, with 10 bases spanning the gap. The CDR3 DNA is TGTGCCAGCAGCTTAGTGTCCGGGATCACCGGGGAGCTGTTTTTT. This translates into CASSLVSGITGELFF.

The chain carries TRBV10-1 and TRBJ2-7, with a tentative D call TRBD1 (5 bases). Per germline, CDR1 WNHNN and CDR2 SYGVQD (reference sequence). CDR3 length: 14 amino acids. V lost 0 bases to trimming and J lost 5 bases, with 11 bases between them. DNA of the CDR3: TGCGCCAGCAGTGAGTCTGCCAGGGTGGACGAGCAGTACTTC. Its protein is CASSESARVDEQYF.

This clone was picked up one time. The chain joins TRBV6-2 or TRBV6-3 to TRBJ2-7; 7 bases are shared with TRBD1. Germline V lookup: CDR1 MNHEY, CDR2 SVGEGT. The CDR3 covers 19 residues. After removal of 0 bases from V and 0 bases from J, the junction contained 14 bases not matched to a gene. This chain's CDR3 is CASSYSSLFGQVDSYEQYF. CDR3 coding DNA: TGTGCCAGCAGTTACTCCTCGCTATTCGGACAGGTCGACTCCTACGAGCAGTACTTC.

The chain carries TRBV28 and TRBJ1-5, with D possibly TRBD1 on 5 matching bases. CDR1 and CDR2 (germline): MDHEN, SYDVKM. The length of the CDR3 is 16 residues. The V end was cut by 6 bases, the J end by 8 bases, with 23 bases between. Here the CDR3 DNA reads TGTGCCAGCAGCGCCCGCCGGGGGGTCGGTGGGGAGCCCCAGCATTTT. As protein: CASSARRGVGGEPQHF.

The chain has TRBV7-9 and TRBJ1-2; 8 bases align to TRBD1. Unmatched junction bases numbered 6, after V lost 5 bases and J lost 4 bases. CDR1 is SEHNR, CDR2 FQNEAQ, per germline (reference sequence). The CDR3 is 14 residues long. The CDR3 protein is CASSPGTGVYGYTF. The CDR3 coding sequence is TGTGCCAGCAGCCCCGGGACAGGAGTCTATGGCTACACCTTC.

The chain has TRBV19 and TRBJ1-5; the match to TRBD1 covers 9 bases. This CDR3 comprises 15 residues. With 5 bases clipped from V and 3 bases from J, the junction kept 5 bases outside the gene matches. Germline V gene sequence: CDR1 LNHDA, CDR2 SQIVND (reference sequence). The CDR3: CASSFGTGSNQPQHF. The DNA for the CDR3 is TGTGCCAGTAGTTTCGGGACAGGGTCCAATCAGCCCCAGCATTTT.

The chain uses TRBV3-1 (or the pseudogene TRBV3-2) and TRBJ2-2; D unclear. Germline V gives CDR1 LGHDT, CDR2 YNNKEL (reference sequence). V lost 5 bases to trimming and J lost 0 bases, with 10 bases between them. The CDR3 runs to 15 residues. CDR3 in amino acids: CASSTLPPNTGELFF. The CDR3 coding sequence is TGTGCCAGCAGCACACTCCCACCGAACACCGGGGAGCTGTTTTTT.

The rearrangement joins TRBV12-5 to TRBJ1-4; 7 bases are a match to TRBD1. Germline CDR1 is LGHNT and CDR2 is FRNRAP. This CDR3 is built from 14 residues. After removal of 6 bases from V and 2 bases from J, the junction contained 3 bases not matched to a gene. CDR3 amino acids: CASGPGQTNEKLFF. The CDR3 DNA reads TGTGCTAGTGGACCGGGACAGACTAATGAAAAACTGTTTTTT. Combining the CDR3 with reference TRBV12-5 and TRBJ1-4 gives the whole variable domain DARVTQTPRHKVTEMGQEVTMRCQPILGHNTVFWYRQTMMQGLELLAYFRNRAPLDDSGMPKDRFSAEMPDATLATLKIQPSEPRDSAVYFCASGPGQTNEKLFFGSGTQLSVL.

This chain uses TRBV3-1 (or the pseudogene TRBV3-2) with TRBJ2-2; D ambiguous. CDR1 and CDR2 (germline): LGHDT, YNNKEL (reference sequence). This CDR3 comprises 16 residues. V was shortened by 1 base and J by 8 bases, with 17 bases between the two germline ends. The chain's CDR3 is CASSQAPLRVLGELFF. The CDR3 DNA sequence: TGTGCCAGCAGCCAAGCCCCACTTCGGGTACTGGGGGAGCTGTTTTTT.

This clone has just a few counts. The V gene is TRBV5-1, the J gene TRBJ2-2; TRBD1 is a possible D gene (6 bases). Trimming removed 6 bases at V and 3 bases at J, with 18 bases between. CDR1 and CDR2 from the germline V gene are SGHRS and YFSETQ. This CDR3 comprises 16 residues. This CDR3 is CASTTVRTADTGELFF. The CDR3 coding sequence is TGCGCCAGCACCACGGTACGGACAGCGGACACCGGGGAGCTGTTTTTT.

Only one count was recorded for this clone. The CDR3: CASSPWTASPLHF. As DNA, the CDR3 is TGTGCCAGCAGTCCATGGACAGCCTCACCCCTCCACTTT. This sequence joins TRBV12-3 or TRBV12-4 and TRBJ1-6; possible D gene TRBD1, 6 bases. The CDR3 covers 13 residues. V was pared by 5 bases and J by 10 bases, with 12 bases between.

This clone appeared a single time. This chain connects TRBV27 to TRBJ2-3; D remains unclear. Trimming took off 3 bases at V and 6 bases at J, with 4 bases between the two ends. Germline V gene lookup returns CDR1 MNHEY and CDR2 SMNVEV (reference sequence). This CDR3 comprises 11 residues. Here the CDR3 reads CASSLADTQYF. The CDR3 DNA is TGTGCCAGCAGTTTGGCGGATACGCAGTATTTT.

The chain couples TRBV6-5 to TRBJ1-2, with 7 nucleotides matching TRBD1. CDR1 is MNHEY, CDR2 SVGAGI, per germline. With V trimmed by 6 bases and J by 6 bases, 7 bases remained unmatched. The CDR3 sequence is 13 residues long. CDR3 loop: CASSFGTDNGYTF. The CDR3 DNA follows: TGTGCCAGCAGCTTTGGGACAGATAATGGCTACACCTTC.

The chain couples TRBV18 to TRBJ1-6; a weak D match, TRBD1 (6 bases). Germline V gives CDR1 KGHSH, CDR2 LQKENI. The CDR3 contains 14 residues. Trimming left V 7 bases short and J 7 bases short, with 14 bases between. In DNA, the CDR3 is TGTGCCAGCTTACAGGGAGAGCCCAATTCACCCCTCCACTTT. Its protein product is CASLQGEPNSPLHF.

This clone was found once. The V call is TRBV7-2, the J call TRBJ1-3; D unclear. The CDR3 consists of 15 residues. Deletions cut 4 bases from V and 0 bases from J, with 10 bases between. Germline CDR1 SGHTA, CDR2 FQGNSA. The CDR3 spells CASSSTGNSGNTIYF. Here the CDR3 DNA reads TGTGCCAGCAGCTCGACGGGGAACTCTGGAAACACCATATATTTT.

The V and J genes are TRBV2 and TRBJ1-2, with a weak D call TRBD1 (5 bases). The germline V gene has CDR1 SNHLY and CDR2 FYNNEI. The CDR3 has 12 residues. V lost 8 bases and J 3 bases, leaving 10 bases between the germline ends. Here the CDR3 DNA reads TGTGCCAGCCTCGCCAGGGACTATGGCTACACCTTC. Translating gives CASLARDYGYTF.

The chain couples TRBV18 to TRBJ1-5; 8 bases map to TRBD1. The CDR3 is 14 residues long. After removal of 3 bases from V and 7 bases from J, the junction contained 5 bases not matched to a gene. Germline CDR1 KGHSH, CDR2 LQKENI. The DNA for the CDR3 is TGTGCCAGCTCACCGGACAGGGTGATGCAGCCCCAGCATTTT. This codes for CASSPDRVMQPQHF.

CDR3 in DNA: TGTGCCAGCAGTTTCACTAGCGGGAGGGGACGATCCTACAATGAGCAGTTCTTC. As protein: CASSFTSGRGRSYNEQFF. V gene TRBV27 combines with J gene TRBJ2-1; 13 nucleotides line up with TRBD2. The ends lost 3 bases at V and 1 base at J; junction bases unmatched: 6. The length of the CDR3 is 18 residues. The germline V gene encodes CDR1 MNHEY and CDR2 SMNVEV (reference sequence).

J is TRBJ2-1 and V is TRBV13; D remains unclear. The CDR3 is made up of 18 amino acids. V lost 4 bases and J 4 bases, leaving 23 bases between the germline ends. The germline gives CDR1 PRHDT, CDR2 FYEKMQ (reference sequence). In DNA, the CDR3 is TGTGCCAGCAGCTCTACATCATCGGAGACCCCCCCTTACAATGAGCAGTTCTTC. Its translation is CASSSTSSETPPYNEQFF.